This T cell receptor beta chain was identified during a study of cytomegalovirus exposure and HLA in healthy donors. This CDR3 has 16 residues. J gave up 2 bases and V 0 bases, and 4 bases lay outside the gene matches. Germline V CDR1 and CDR2: SGHNT, YYREEE (reference sequence). This PCR relied on a set of 60 Vbeta primers and 13 Jbeta primers. Clones were read by immunoSEQ multiplex PCR, and TCRdb kept only the in-frame ones, dropping some. The sample contains about 160,000 clones, roughly four fifths of which appear only once. The V call is TRBV5-4, the J call TRBJ2-3; TRBD2 matches 9 bases. The sample comprised PBMCs. This clonotype originated in a man aged 40-49 years in good health and CMV-seronegative. CDR3 sequence: CASSLGSGGFTDTQYF. The CDR3 DNA reads TGTGCCAGCAGCTTGGGTAGCGGGGGATTCACAGATACGCAGTATTTT.